The 31 T cell receptor beta chains below were found in one sample sequenced in a study of blood T cell repertoires in COVID-19. Only in-frame clones appear in the TCRdb table, and some are missing; sequencing was by immunoSEQ multiplex PCR. The table shows about 120,000 clones, with roughly 79% occurring only once. Material for sequencing was peripheral blood. These receptor sequences come from a man aged 65 to 79 with acute or convalescent COVID-19.

A single count supports this clone. The J gene is TRBJ1-1, the V gene TRBV29-1, with D maybe TRBD1 (5 bases). Looked up from germline, CDR1 is SQVTM and CDR2 is ANQGSEA. Trimming took 7 bases from V and 4 from J, leaving 10 bases between them. This CDR3 has 11 residues. The chain's CDR3 is CSGRDATEAFF. In nucleotides, the CDR3 is TGCAGCGGCAGGGATGCCACTGAAGCTTTCTTT.

This chain joins TRBV14 and TRBJ1-2; D ambiguous. Germline V CDR1 and CDR2: SGHDN, FVKESK. The length of the CDR3 is 13 residues. V gave up 0 bases and J gave up 3 bases, with 5 bases separating them. CDR3 coding DNA: TGTGCCAGCAGCCAAGATCTCCACTATGGCTACACCTTC. The encoded protein is CASSQDLHYGYTF.

Only a few counts were recorded for this clone. Lacking the conserved final phenylalanine or tryptophan, this CDR3 likely reflects a read error. No DNA is shown, since the ends of the CDR3 on it are uncertain; the CDR3 is the one TCRdb lists. The chain uses TRBV14 and TRBJ1-3; the DNA was not used to check the table's D call, TRBD1. The CDR3 totals 13 residues, both ends included. Germline CDR1 is SGHDN and CDR2 is FVKESK. The CDR3 loop reads CASSPSGTGPRKV.

The J gene is TRBJ2-2, the V gene TRBV4-1; 9 nucleotides line up with TRBD2. Germline CDR1 MGHRA, CDR2 YSYEKL. The CDR3 is 16 residues long. The junction had 16 bases not matched to a gene; V was cut back by 4 bases and J by 13 bases. The CDR3 DNA reads TGCGCCAGCAGCCGATCAGTAGGGACTAGCTGGTTGGGGCTGTTTTTT. Translating it yields CASSRSVGTSWLGLFF.

The chain employs TRBV5-4 and TRBJ1-1; the match to TRBD1 covers 10 bases. This CDR3 contains 14 residues. Per germline, CDR1 SGHNT and CDR2 YYREEE (reference sequence). V was pared by 3 bases and J by 10 bases, with 9 bases of the junction left unmatched. CDR3 DNA: TGTGCCAGCAGCTATAGCGGGACAGGGGTTGGAGCTTTCTTT. The encoded protein is CASSYSGTGVGAFF. Combining the CDR3 with reference TRBV5-4 and TRBJ1-1 gives the whole variable domain ETGVTQSPTHLIKTRGQQVTLRCSSQSGHNTVSWYQQALGQGPQFIFQYYREEENGRGNFPPRFSGLQFPNYSSELNVNALELDDSALYLCASSYSGTGVGAFFGQGTRLTVV.

V gene TRBV6-6 combines with J gene TRBJ1-2, with unresolved D. Trimming stripped 3 bases from V and 5 bases from J, with 7 bases between. This CDR3 comprises 12 residues. CDR1 MNHNY and CDR2 SVGAGI come from the germline V gene (reference sequence). Written as DNA, the CDR3 is TGTGCCAGCAGTTATAATCGGTATGGCTACACCTTC. It codes for CASSYNRYGYTF.

The V call is TRBV29-1, the J call TRBJ1-1, with D unresolved. Trimming took off 4 bases at V and 2 bases at J, with 17 bases between the two ends. The germline V gene has CDR1 SQVTM and CDR2 ANQGSEA. This CDR3 contains 15 residues. CDR3 region: CSVGTEKFGNTEAFF. The CDR3 coding sequence is TGCAGCGTTGGTACAGAGAAATTCGGAAACACTGAAGCTTTCTTT.

The V and J genes are TRBV2 and TRBJ2-1, with 13 bases that match TRBD2. V shed 6 bases and J 6 bases; nucleotides not matched to a gene: 5. CDR1 SNHLY and CDR2 FYNNEI come from the germline V gene. The CDR3 spans 15 residues. CDR3 sequence: CASSTGTSGVNEQFF. The CDR3 DNA is TGTGCCAGCAGCACCGGGACTAGCGGGGTCAATGAGCAGTTCTTC.

This clone was detected only a few times. The CDR3 spells CASSPNSGGYNEQFF. The CDR3 DNA sequence: TGTGCCAGCAGCCCAAACAGTGGAGGGTACAATGAGCAGTTCTTC. The chain combines TRBV6-5 with TRBJ2-1; a possible D gene is TRBD2 (6 bases). Germline V gene data show CDR1 as MNHEY and CDR2 as SVGAGI. The CDR3 extends over 15 amino acids. V was cut by 6 bases and J by 4 bases, with 16 bases left in between.

The V and J genes are TRBV6-6 and TRBJ2-3; 11 bases agree with TRBD1. CDR1 MNHNY and CDR2 SVGAGI come from the germline V gene (reference sequence). V shed 5 bases, J shed 7 bases, and the junction held 8 bases outside the gene matches. CDR3 length: 15 residues. Here the CDR3 reads CASSPGTGGAHTQYF. The CDR3 DNA reads as TGTGCCAGCAGTCCTGGGACAGGGGGAGCTCATACGCAGTATTTT.

The rearrangement joins TRBV5-1 to TRBJ2-5, with a weak D call TRBD2 (5 bases). Germline V CDR1 and CDR2: SGHRS, YFSETQ. The length of the CDR3 is 12 residues. V was cut by 5 bases and J by 6 bases, with 11 bases left in between. The CDR3 spells CASSGESQTQYF. The DNA for the CDR3 is TGCGCCAGCAGTGGGGAGAGTCAGACCCAGTACTTC.

The CDR3 DNA reads TGTGGCTTGGGGGGGGACTCCAGGGCCACTGAAGCTTTCTTT. Translating gives CGLGGDSRATEAFF. The chain uses TRBV30 and TRBJ1-1, with a weak D call TRBD1 (5 bases). Per the germline V gene, CDR1 is GTSNPN and CDR2 is SVGIG (reference sequence). This CDR3 contains 14 residues.

The J gene is TRBJ1-2, the V gene TRBV5-1; D uncertain. The germline V gene has CDR1 SGHRS and CDR2 YFSETQ. The CDR3 is 14 residues long. The ends were cut back, 6 bases at V and 4 bases at J, with 16 bases in the middle. The CDR3 loop is CASKREGSSYGYTF. The CDR3 DNA follows: TGCGCCAGCAAACGCGAGGGTTCGAGCTATGGCTACACCTTC.

V and J are TRBV5-1 and TRBJ1-2; TRBD1 might be the D (6 bases). CDR3 size: 15 residues. The germline gives CDR1 SGHRS, CDR2 YFSETQ. Trimming removed 4 bases at V and 6 bases at J, with 19 bases between. The CDR3 loop is CASSPTHREMDGYTF. The DNA of the CDR3 is TGCGCCAGCAGCCCAACCCACAGGGAGATGGATGGCTACACCTTC.

The V gene is TRBV7-2, the J gene TRBJ1-2; 7 bases are a match to TRBD1. Looked up from germline, CDR1 is SGHTA and CDR2 is FQGNSA. The trim removed 1 base at V and 6 bases at J, leaving 2 bases unmatched. The CDR3 is 13 residues long. CDR3 DNA sequence: TGTGCCAGCAGCTTAGAGGGGGCTAATGGCTACACCTTC. It is translated as CASSLEGANGYTF.

The chain has TRBV3-1 (or the pseudogene TRBV3-2) and TRBJ2-7, with TRBD2 matching over 7 bases. V shed 4 bases, J shed 3 bases, and the junction held 12 bases outside the gene matches. This CDR3 spans 16 amino acids. Per the germline V gene, CDR1 is LGHDT and CDR2 is YNNKEL (reference sequence). CDR3 coding DNA: TGTGCCAGCAGCCTCTACGAGGCGGGGGTACACTACGAGCAGTACTTC. This translates into CASSLYEAGVHYEQYF.

The rearrangement uses TRBV5-4 and TRBJ2-6, with D perhaps matching TRBD2 (6 bases). CDR1 SGHNT and CDR2 YYREEE come from the germline V gene (reference sequence). V lost 7 bases and J 4 bases, leaving 18 bases between the germline ends. The CDR3 has 16 residues. The CDR3: CASSYNGGSGANVLTF. DNA of the CDR3: TGTGCCAGCTCTTACAACGGAGGGTCCGGGGCCAACGTCCTGACTTTC.

A few counts support this clone. The chain couples TRBV11-2 to TRBJ2-5, with 8 nucleotides matching TRBD2. The J segment lost 5 bases and the V segment lost 0 bases, leaving 8 bases of the junction unmatched. Per germline, CDR1 SGHAT and CDR2 FQNNGV. This CDR3 spans 16 amino acids. CDR3 residues: CASSLDRGGQRETQYF. The DNA of the CDR3 is TGTGCCAGCAGCTTAGATCGGGGGGGCCAGCGGGAGACCCAGTACTTC.

The chain links TRBV6-2 or TRBV6-3 to TRBJ2-5; 9 bases agree with TRBD2. J gave up 0 bases and V 0 bases, and 2 bases lay outside the gene matches. The CDR3 covers 16 residues. Germline values: CDR1 MNHEY, CDR2 SVGEGT. The DNA for the CDR3 is TGTGCCAGCAGTTACTCGATAGCGGGGGACCAAGAGACCCAGTACTTC. It is translated as CASSYSIAGDQETQYF.

This clone appeared once. The chain joins TRBV5-4 to TRBJ2-7; D is perhaps TRBD2 (6 bases). The CDR3 loop spans 14 amino acids. Trimming took 7 bases from V and 0 from J, leaving 14 bases between them. Germline V gene sequence: CDR1 SGHNT, CDR2 YYREEE (reference sequence). The CDR3 sequence: CASGRGSSSYEQYF. CDR3 in DNA: TGTGCCAGCGGACGGGGGTCTAGCTCCTACGAGCAGTACTTC.

The CDR3 sequence: CASSIRRTGGTEAFF. DNA of the CDR3: TGTGCCAGTAGTATTCGAAGGACAGGGGGCACTGAAGCTTTCTTT. The chain combines TRBV19 with TRBJ1-1; 10 bases fit TRBD1. Germline CDR1 reads LNHDA; CDR2 reads SQIVND (reference sequence). Trimming took 3 bases from V and 4 from J; bases not matched to a gene: 5. The CDR3 has 15 residues.

CDR3 in amino acids: CASSRGGSYTGELFF. In nucleotides, the CDR3 is TGTGCCAGCAGCCGAGGGGGCAGTTACACCGGGGAGCTGTTTTTT. The V gene is TRBV7-9, the J gene TRBJ2-2, with 7 bases lining up with TRBD1. V dropped 5 bases and J dropped 3; count of bases not matched to a gene: 6. The CDR3 runs 15 residues. The germline V gene has CDR1 SEHNR and CDR2 FQNEAQ (reference sequence).

The chain carries TRBV11-3 and TRBJ2-7, with TRBD1 as a possible D gene (6 bases). Germline V gene lookup returns CDR1 SGHNT and CDR2 YENEEA. The CDR3 is made up of 15 amino acids. The V gene lost 2 bases and the J gene lost 0 bases, with 11 bases spanning the gap. The CDR3 bases are TGTGCCAGCAGCTTATGGGGGCAGAGCTCCTACGAGCAGTACTTC. Its protein is CASSLWGQSSYEQYF.

The rearrangement joins TRBV30 to TRBJ1-3, with D unresolved. V gave up 1 base and J gave up 0 bases, with 7 bases separating them. Germline V gives CDR1 GTSNPN, CDR2 SVGIG (reference sequence). CDR3 length: 14 amino acids. The CDR3 region has the DNA TGTGCCTGGAGTGCGGGGTACTCTGGAAACACCATATATTTT. As protein: CAWSAGYSGNTIYF.

The V and J genes are TRBV2 and TRBJ2-1, with a weak D call TRBD1 (6 bases). The germline V gene has CDR1 SNHLY and CDR2 FYNNEI. Trimming left V 10 bases short and J 7 bases short, with 11 bases between. This CDR3 comprises 11 residues. Here the CDR3 DNA reads TGTGCCACCCCCAGGGGAAATGAGCAGTTCTTC. It yields the protein CATPRGNEQFF.

This chain joins TRBV7-9 and TRBJ1-3; the D is unclear. The CDR3 loop spans 12 amino acids. V was shortened by 3 bases and J by 4 bases, with 4 bases between the two germline ends. Looked up from germline, CDR1 is SEHNR and CDR2 is FQNEAQ (reference sequence). The CDR3 loop reads CASSFMGNTIYF. The CDR3 DNA is TGTGCCAGCAGCTTCATGGGAAACACCATATATTTT.

This clone was picked up a small number of times. The rearrangement links TRBV7-9 to TRBJ1-4; TRBD1 matches 10 bases. CDR3 length: 15 residues. Germline CDR1 SEHNR, CDR2 FQNEAQ (reference sequence). The trim removed 5 bases at V and 5 bases at J, leaving 5 bases unmatched. The CDR3 region is CASSRSTGGNEKLFF. The CDR3 nucleotides read TGTGCCAGCAGCCGCTCGACAGGGGGCAATGAAAAACTGTTTTTT.

The chain combines TRBV4-3 with TRBJ2-2; tentatively, D is TRBD2 (6 bases). CDR1 and CDR2 (germline): LGHNA, YSLEER. The CDR3 runs to 15 residues. The V gene lost 1 base and the J gene lost 7 bases, with 13 bases spanning the gap. CDR3: CASSQVGSGSGELFF. CDR3 DNA sequence: TGCGCCAGCAGCCAAGTGGGCTCCGGGAGCGGGGAGCTGTTTTTT.

V is TRBV15 and J is TRBJ1-6, with 7 bases aligning to TRBD1. V lost 0 bases to trimming and J lost 8 bases; unmatched junction nucleotides: 4. The CDR3 totals 15 residues. The germline CDR1 and CDR2 sequences are LNHNV and YYDKDF (reference sequence). The CDR3 protein is CATSRENQGDSPLHF. The CDR3, as DNA: TGTGCCACCAGCAGAGAGAACCAGGGGGATTCACCCCTCCACTTT. The variable domain in full, completed from reference TRBV15 and TRBJ1-6, reads DAMVIQNPRYQVTQFGKPVTLSCSQTLNHNVMYWYQQKSSQAPKLLFHYYDKDFNNEADTPDNFQSRRPNTSFCFLDIRSPGLGDTAMYLCATSRENQGDSPLHFGNGTRLTVT.

This clone was seen once. CDR3 residues: CASSPRTSGVLCSYNEQFF. The CDR3 region has the DNA TGTGCCAGCAGCCCCCGGACTAGCGGGGTTCTATGCTCCTACAATGAGCAGTTCTTC. The chain carries TRBV3-1 (or the pseudogene TRBV3-2) and TRBJ2-1, with 12 bases matching TRBD2. The germline CDR1 and CDR2 sequences are LGHDT and YNNKEL (reference sequence). V was pared by 4 bases and J by 0 bases, with 10 bases of the junction left unmatched. The CDR3 covers 19 residues.

This clone was counted only a few times. The same CDR3 can be traced to other DNA sequences in this sample. This chain connects TRBV6-5 to TRBJ2-2; no clear D gene. Germline lookup yields CDR1 MNHEY and CDR2 SVGAGI. V lost 0 bases and J 5 bases, leaving 4 bases between the germline ends. This CDR3 has 13 residues. The CDR3 nucleotides are TGTGCCAGCAGTTACTCGAGTACCGGGGAGCTGTTTTTT. This encodes CASSYSSTGELFF.